The clone carrying this TCR beta chain has only a few counts. The sample comes from a study of T-cell reconstitution after alpha-beta-depleted transplantation in children. The TCRbeta library was prepared with unique molecular identifiers. TCRdb reprocessed the PCR reads via MiXCR and lists one record per CDR3 protein. The sample has around 490,000 distinct CDR3 sequences; over 10% are singletons. Germline V lookup: CDR1 SGHRS, CDR2 YFSETQ. The CDR3 length is 19 residues. The V segment lost 1 base and the J segment 0 bases; nucleotides outside the gene matches: 10. The sequencing here drew on PBMCs, mostly from graft donor cells, taken 180 days after TCRalphabeta/CD19-depleted stem cell transplant. The chain carries TRBV5-1 and TRBJ2-6; 7 nucleotides line up with TRBD1. The TCR sequence derives from a female patient aged 2-10 years who had a stem cell transplant for aplastic anemia, so the T cells may come from the graft donor. CDR3 nucleotides: TGCGCCAGCAGCTTGTATGGACAGGCTTTTATCTCTGGGGCCAACGTCCTGACTTTC. Translating gives CASSLYGQAFISGANVLTF.